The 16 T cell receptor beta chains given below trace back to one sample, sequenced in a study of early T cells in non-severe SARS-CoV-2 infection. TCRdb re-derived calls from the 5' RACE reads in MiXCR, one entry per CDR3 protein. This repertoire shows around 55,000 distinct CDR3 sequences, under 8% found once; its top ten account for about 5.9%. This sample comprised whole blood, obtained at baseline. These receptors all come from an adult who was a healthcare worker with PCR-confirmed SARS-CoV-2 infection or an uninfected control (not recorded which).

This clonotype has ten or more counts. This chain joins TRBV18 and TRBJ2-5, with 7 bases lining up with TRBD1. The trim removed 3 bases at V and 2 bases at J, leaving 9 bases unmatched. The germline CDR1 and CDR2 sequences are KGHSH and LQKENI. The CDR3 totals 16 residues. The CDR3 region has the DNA TGTGCCAGCTCACCCTTTTCCTGGGACAGTCAAGAGACCCAGTACTTC. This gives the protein CASSPFSWDSQETQYF.

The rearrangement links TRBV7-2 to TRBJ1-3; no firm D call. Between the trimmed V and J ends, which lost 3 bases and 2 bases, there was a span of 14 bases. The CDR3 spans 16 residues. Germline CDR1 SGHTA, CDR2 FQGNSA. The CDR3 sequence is CASSFSFFGTGNTIYF. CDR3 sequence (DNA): TGTGCCAGCAGCTTCTCCTTCTTTGGTACTGGAAACACCATATATTTT.

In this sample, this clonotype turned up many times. CDR3 nucleotides: TGTGCCAGCAGTCACCAGGGGGTCGAGGGTGAGCAGTTCTTC. Protein sequence: CASSHQGVEGEQFF. V is TRBV7-9 and J is TRBJ2-1; 7 nucleotides agree with TRBD1. Germline V lookup: CDR1 SEHNR, CDR2 FQNEAQ (reference sequence). J gave up 9 bases and V 6 bases, and 11 bases lay outside the gene matches. The CDR3 consists of 14 residues.

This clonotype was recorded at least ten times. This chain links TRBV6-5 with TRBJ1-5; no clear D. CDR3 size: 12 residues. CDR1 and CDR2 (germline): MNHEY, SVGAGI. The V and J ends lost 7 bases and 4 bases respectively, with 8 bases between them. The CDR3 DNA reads TGTGCCAGCAAAGGGCCAAATCAGCCCCAGCATTTT. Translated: CASKGPNQPQHF.

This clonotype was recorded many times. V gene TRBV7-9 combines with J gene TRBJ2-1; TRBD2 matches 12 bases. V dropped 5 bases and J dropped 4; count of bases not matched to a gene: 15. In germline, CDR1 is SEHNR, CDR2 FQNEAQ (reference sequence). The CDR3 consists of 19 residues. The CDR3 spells CASSPIPGPSGGGYNEQFF. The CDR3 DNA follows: TGTGCCAGCAGCCCAATCCCTGGGCCTAGCGGGGGGGGTTACAATGAGCAGTTCTTC.

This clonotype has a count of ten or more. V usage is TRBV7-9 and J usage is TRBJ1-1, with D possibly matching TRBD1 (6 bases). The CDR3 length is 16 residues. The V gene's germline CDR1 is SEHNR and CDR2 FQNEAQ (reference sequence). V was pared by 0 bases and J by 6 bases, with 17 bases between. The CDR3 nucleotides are TGTGCCAGCAGCTTAGCGTTGGCGGGGGCGGTGGCTGAAGCTTTCTTT. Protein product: CASSLALAGAVAEAFF.

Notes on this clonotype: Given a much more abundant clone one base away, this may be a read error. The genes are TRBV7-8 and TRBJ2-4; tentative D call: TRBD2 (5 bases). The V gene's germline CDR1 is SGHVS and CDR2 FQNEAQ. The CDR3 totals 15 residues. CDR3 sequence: CVSSLGDTIGNIQYF. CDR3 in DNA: TGTGTCAGCAGCTTGGGAGATACAATCGGAAACATTCAGTACTTC.

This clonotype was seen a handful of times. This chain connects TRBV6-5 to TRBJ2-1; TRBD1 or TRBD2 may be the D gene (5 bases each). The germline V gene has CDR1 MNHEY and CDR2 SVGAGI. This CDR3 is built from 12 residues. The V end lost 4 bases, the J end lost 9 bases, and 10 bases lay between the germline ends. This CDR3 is CASSFPGSEQFF. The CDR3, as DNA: TGTGCCAGCAGTTTCCCAGGGAGTGAGCAGTTCTTC.

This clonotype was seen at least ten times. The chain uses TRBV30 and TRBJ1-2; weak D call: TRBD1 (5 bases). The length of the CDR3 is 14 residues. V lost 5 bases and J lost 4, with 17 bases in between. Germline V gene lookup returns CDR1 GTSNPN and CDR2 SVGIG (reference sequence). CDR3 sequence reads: CAWLGRTLAYGYTF. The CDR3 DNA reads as TGTGCCTGGTTGGGACGGACTCTTGCCTATGGCTACACCTTC.

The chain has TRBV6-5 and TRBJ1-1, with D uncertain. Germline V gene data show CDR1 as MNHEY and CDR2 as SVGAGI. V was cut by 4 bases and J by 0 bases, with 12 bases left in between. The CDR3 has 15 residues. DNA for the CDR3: TGTGCCAGCAGTTCTCCAACACAGATGAACACTGAAGCTTTCTTT. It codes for CASSSPTQMNTEAFF.

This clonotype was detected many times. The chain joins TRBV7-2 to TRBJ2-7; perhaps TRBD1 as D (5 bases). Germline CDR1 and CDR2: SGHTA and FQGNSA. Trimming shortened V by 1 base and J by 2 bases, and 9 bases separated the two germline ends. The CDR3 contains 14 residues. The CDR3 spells CASSLGGRTYEQYF. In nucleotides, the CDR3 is TGTGCCAGCAGCTTAGGGGGCCGTACCTACGAGCAGTACTTC.

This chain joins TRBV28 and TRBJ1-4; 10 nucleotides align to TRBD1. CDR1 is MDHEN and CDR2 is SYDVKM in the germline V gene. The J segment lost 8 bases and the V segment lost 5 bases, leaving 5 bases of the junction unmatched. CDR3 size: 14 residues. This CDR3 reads CASSRQGAGEKLFF. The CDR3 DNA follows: TGTGCCAGCAGTCGACAGGGGGCAGGGGAAAAACTGTTTTTT.

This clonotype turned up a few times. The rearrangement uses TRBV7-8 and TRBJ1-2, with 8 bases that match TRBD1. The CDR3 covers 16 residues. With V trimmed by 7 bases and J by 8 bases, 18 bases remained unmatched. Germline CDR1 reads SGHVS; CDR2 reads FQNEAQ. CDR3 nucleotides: TGTGCCAGCACAACTCACCGGGACAGGATTATGTACGGCTACACCTTC. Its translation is CASTTHRDRIMYGYTF.

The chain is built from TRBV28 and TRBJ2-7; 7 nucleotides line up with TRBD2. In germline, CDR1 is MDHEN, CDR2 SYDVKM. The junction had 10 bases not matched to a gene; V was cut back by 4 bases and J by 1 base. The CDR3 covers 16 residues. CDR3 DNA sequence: TGTGCCAGCAGTTCCCTTGGGGGGGTGGTTTCCTACGAGCAGTACTTC. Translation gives CASSSLGGVVSYEQYF. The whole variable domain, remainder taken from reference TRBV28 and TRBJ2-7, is DVKVTQSSRYLVKRTGEKVFLECVQDMDHENMFWYRQDPGLGLRLIYFSYDVKMKEKGDIPEGYSVSREKKERFSLILESASTNQTSMYLCASSSLGGVVSYEQYFGPGTRLTVT.

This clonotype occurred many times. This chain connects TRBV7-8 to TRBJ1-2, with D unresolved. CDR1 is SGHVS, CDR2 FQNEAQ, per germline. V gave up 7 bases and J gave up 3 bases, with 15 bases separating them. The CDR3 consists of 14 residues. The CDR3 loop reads CASTTGRTDYGYTF. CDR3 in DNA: TGTGCCAGCACCACCGGAAGGACGGACTATGGCTACACCTTC.

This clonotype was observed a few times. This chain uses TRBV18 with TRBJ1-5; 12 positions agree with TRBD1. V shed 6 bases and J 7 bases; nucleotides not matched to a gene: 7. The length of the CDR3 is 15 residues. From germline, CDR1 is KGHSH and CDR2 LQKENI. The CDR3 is CASSRGQGAGQPQHF. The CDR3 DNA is TGTGCCAGCTCGCGGGGACAGGGGGCCGGGCAGCCCCAGCATTTT.